These 9 T cell receptor beta chains came from one sample sequenced in a study of a mutant IDH1 vaccine in newly diagnosed glioma. Generated by immunoSEQ multiplex PCR, the TCRdb table keeps only in-frame clones and is missing some. The table has tens of thousands of clones, more than 70% seen once. The time point denotes: week 23, last vaccination. Every single dose of the vaccine, 300 ug of mutant IDH1 20-mer peptide, came with topical imiquimod. No cognate antigen is known for these TCRs. The source was PBMCs, collected from a glioma patient whose treatment included an IDH1 peptide vaccine. These receptors were collected from a woman aged 45-65 years with glioma.

The rearrangement links TRBV5-1 to TRBJ1-1; no clear D gene. V lost 5 bases, J lost 3 bases, and 17 bases lay in between. Germline V gene lookup returns CDR1 SGHRS and CDR2 YFSETQ. The CDR3 has 15 amino acids. CDR3 sequence: CASRRTPGGDTEAFF. The DNA for the CDR3 is TGCGCCAGCAGACGGACCCCCGGCGGGGACACTGAAGCTTTCTTT.

The rearrangement links TRBV28 to TRBJ2-5; perhaps D is TRBD1 or TRBD2 (6 bases each). Trimming took off 7 bases at V and 4 bases at J, with 22 bases between the two ends. Germline CDR1 MDHEN, CDR2 SYDVKM. The CDR3 consists of 16 residues. The DNA of the CDR3 is TGTGCCAGCACCACAGGGACTGTAGGCATTGGAGAGACCCAGTACTTC. Protein sequence: CASTTGTVGIGETQYF.

This clone has only one observation. The chain links TRBV10-3 to TRBJ1-1, with D perhaps TRBD1 (5 bases). Germline V gene sequence: CDR1 ENHRY, CDR2 SYGVKD. This CDR3 is 17 amino acids long. Trimming stripped 4 bases from V and 3 bases from J, with 21 bases between. The CDR3: CAISGQAPDSLYTEAFF. In DNA form, the CDR3 reads TGTGCCATCAGTGGCCAGGCACCTGACAGCCTTTACACTGAAGCTTTCTTT.

This clone was counted a few times. This rearrangement joins TRBV6-4 to TRBJ1-2; no definite D call. The CDR3 has 13 residues. Germline V gene data show CDR1 as MRHNA and CDR2 as SNTAGT. Trimming stripped 3 bases from V and 4 bases from J, with 9 bases between. The CDR3 DNA is TGTGCCAGCAGTGAAGGACCGGGCTATGGCTACACCTTC. Its protein product is CASSEGPGYGYTF.

The rearrangement links TRBV28 to TRBJ2-3; D gene uncertain. Trimming removed 4 bases at V and 2 bases at J, with 16 bases between. There are 16 residues in the CDR3. Germline V CDR1 and CDR2: MDHEN, SYDVKM. The CDR3 sequence is CASSSLTIGNTDTQYF. DNA for the CDR3: TGTGCCAGCAGTTCCCTCACTATTGGGAACACAGATACGCAGTATTTT.

V and J are TRBV10-3 and TRBJ2-2, with 10 bases aligning to TRBD2. Germline V gene data show CDR1 as ENHRY and CDR2 as SYGVKD. The V gene end was trimmed by 10 bases and the J gene end by 4 bases; junction bases not matched to a gene: 6. This CDR3 has 14 amino acids. The CDR3 region is CATKGLAVTGELFF. The CDR3 DNA reads TGTGCCACCAAAGGACTAGCGGTCACCGGGGAGCTGTTTTTT.

The genes are TRBV5-6 and TRBJ2-7, with TRBD1 identical over 8 bases. CDR1 is SGHDT and CDR2 is YYEEEE in the germline V gene. This CDR3 is built from 14 residues. The V segment lost 3 bases and the J segment 4 bases; nucleotides outside the gene matches: 6. For the CDR3, the DNA is TGTGCCAGCAGCTCAAGGACAGGGAGGTACGAGCAGTACTTC. Protein sequence: CASSSRTGRYEQYF.

The chain employs TRBV7-3 and TRBJ2-2; 7 nucleotides agree with TRBD1. With V trimmed by 5 bases and J by 5 bases, 8 bases remained unmatched. The length of the CDR3 is 15 residues. The germline gives CDR1 SGHTA, CDR2 FQGTGA. The DNA of the CDR3 is TGTGCCAGCAGCCCGCGACAGGGATTAACCGGGGAGCTGTTTTTT. Translating it yields CASSPRQGLTGELFF.

The chain carries TRBV7-2 and TRBJ1-2; no reliable D call. Germline assignment: CDR1 SGHTA and CDR2 FQGNSA. Trimming shortened V by 5 bases and J by 8 bases, and 12 bases separated the two germline ends. The CDR3 totals 12 residues. The CDR3 DNA reads TGTGCCAGCAGCACCGTCCCTGGGGGCTACACCTTC. Translation gives CASSTVPGGYTF. Drawing the rest from reference TRBV7-2 and TRBJ1-2, the complete variable domain is GAGVSQSPSNKVTEKGKDVELRCDPISGHTALYWYRQSLGQGLEFLIYFQGNSAPDKSGLPSDRFSAERTGGSVSTLTIQRTQQEDSAVYLCASSTVPGGYTFGSGTRLTVV.